This T cell receptor beta chain was identified during a study of beta chain features in type 1 diabetes. The investigators reverse transcribed all of the isolated RNA, so they sequenced expressed TCRB transcripts. The method was immunoSEQ multiplex PCR; TCRdb's version includes in-frame clones alone and lacks a portion of them. Here the sample spans about 140,000 clones, 6.9% being singletons. This clone was seen more than once but under ten times. CDR1 MDHEN and CDR2 SYDVKM come from the germline V gene. This CDR3 has 13 amino acids. V was clipped by 7 bases and J by 9 bases; unmatched bases: 8. The clonotype originates from a woman between 25 and 40 years old in good health. The V gene is TRBV28, the J gene TRBJ2-2, with 7 bases matching TRBD2. Sequenced sample: central memory CD4+ T cells from blood. DNA for the CDR3: TGTGCCAGCACGGTAGCGGGTCCGAGGGAGCTGTTTTTT. Translating it yields CASTVAGPRELFF.